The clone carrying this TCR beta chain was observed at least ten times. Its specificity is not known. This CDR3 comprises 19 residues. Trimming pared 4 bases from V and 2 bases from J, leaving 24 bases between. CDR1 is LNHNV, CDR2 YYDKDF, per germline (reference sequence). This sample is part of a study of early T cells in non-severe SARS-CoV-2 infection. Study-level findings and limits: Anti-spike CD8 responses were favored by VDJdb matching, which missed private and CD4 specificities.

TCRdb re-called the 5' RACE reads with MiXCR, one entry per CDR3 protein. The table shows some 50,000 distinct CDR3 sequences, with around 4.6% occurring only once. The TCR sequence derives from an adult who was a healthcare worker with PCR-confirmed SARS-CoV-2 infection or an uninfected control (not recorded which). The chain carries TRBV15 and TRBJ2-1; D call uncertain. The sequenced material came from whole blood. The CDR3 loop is CATSKLPTNLLSPYNEQFF. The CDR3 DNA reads TGTGCCACCAGCAAACTTCCGACGAACCTCCTAAGCCCCTACAATGAGCAGTTCTTC.